The clone carrying this T cell receptor beta chain turned up a few times. Its target is unknown. Germline CDR1 LGHNA, CDR2 YNFKEQ. The CDR3 extends over 18 amino acids. V lost 0 bases, J lost 2 bases, and 8 bases stayed unmatched. This sample is drawn from a study of cytomegalovirus exposure and HLA in healthy donors. The study, taken as a whole, reports: Through in vitro validation, three CMV-associated chains were shown to be specific for CMV antigens. Productive rates of about 87% or about 30% were seen for most TCR beta V segments in an earlier analysis. A likely sequencing artifact accounted for one observed cluster of highly shared sequence variants. Looking again later, the authors saw that most CMV-associated TCR beta chains seemed HLA-restricted.

PCR employed 60 Vbeta and 13 Jbeta primers. Clones were read by immunoSEQ multiplex PCR, and TCRdb kept only the in-frame ones, dropping some. The sample includes some 120,000 clones, approximately 80% of them seen just once. The sample consisted of PBMCs. V usage is TRBV4-2 and J usage is TRBJ2-2; 8 bases are a match to TRBD2. The receptor's source is a man aged 25 to 40 in good health and CMV-seronegative. CDR3 amino acids: CASSQDGVGLGNTGELFF. CDR3 DNA: TGTGCCAGCAGCCAAGATGGCGTGGGACTAGGTAACACCGGGGAGCTGTTTTTT.